The 5 T cell receptor beta chains below come from one sample, sequenced in a study of control samples from healthy donors and cancer patients. Repertoires were generated with immunoSEQ multiplex PCR, while TCRdb's copy carries only in-frame clones and drops some. In the table there are about 80,000 clones, around nine tenths of which are singletons. Material: blood. Receptor source: a man aged 50-59 years in good health.

The rearrangement uses TRBV9 and TRBJ1-2; 10 bases are a match to TRBD1. With 2 bases clipped from V and 10 bases from J, the junction kept 8 bases outside the gene matches. The CDR3 is 14 amino acids. Germline V gene lookup returns CDR1 SGDLS and CDR2 YYNGEE. The CDR3 loop reads CASSVPGQGKDYTF. CDR3 coding DNA: TGTGCCAGCAGCGTCCCGGGACAGGGGAAGGACTACACCTTC.

The rearrangement joins TRBV19 to TRBJ2-4; D is perhaps TRBD1 (5 bases). Germline values: CDR1 LNHDA, CDR2 SQIVND (reference sequence). The CDR3 totals 14 residues. Trimming stripped 9 bases from V and 3 bases from J, with 15 bases between. The CDR3 nucleotides read TGTGCCAGCTCCCCCAGGGTGGGCAAAAACATTCAGTACTTC. Residues: CASSPRVGKNIQYF. The whole variable domain, filled in from reference TRBV19 and TRBJ2-4, reads DGGITQSPKYLFRKEGQNVTLSCEQNLNHDAMYWYRQDPGQGLRLIYYSQIVNDFQKGDIAEGYSVSREKKESFPLTVTSAQKNPTAFYLCASSPRVGKNIQYFGAGTRLSVL.

The chain has TRBV19 and TRBJ1-3; D unclear. This CDR3 has 15 amino acids. V was pared by 1 base and J by 3 bases, with 10 bases between. Germline V gene sequence: CDR1 LNHDA, CDR2 SQIVND (reference sequence). Here the CDR3 reads CASSIGQAGGNTIYF. CDR3 sequence (DNA): TGTGCCAGTAGTATAGGCCAGGCAGGTGGAAACACCATATATTTT.

J is TRBJ2-3 and V is TRBV24-1; maybe TRBD2 (6 bases). This CDR3 is 17 amino acids long. The V gene lost 4 bases and the J gene lost 0 bases, with 16 bases spanning the gap. Germline V CDR1 and CDR2: KGHDR, SFDVKD. The CDR3 reads CATSEGDFLSSTDTQYF. CDR3 coding DNA: TGTGCCACCAGTGAGGGGGACTTCCTATCTAGCACAGATACGCAGTATTTT.

J is TRBJ1-2 and V is TRBV10-3, with TRBD1 matching over 10 bases. Germline values: CDR1 ENHRY, CDR2 SYGVKD. The J segment lost 8 bases and the V segment lost 4 bases, leaving 4 bases of the junction unmatched. This CDR3 has 13 amino acids. CDR3 DNA: TGTGCCATCAGTGCGACAGGGGGCGGAGGCTACACCTTC. This sequence encodes CAISATGGGGYTF.